The rows below give T cell receptor beta chains drawn from one sample of a study of blood T cell repertoires in COVID-19. The repertoire was sequenced with immunoSEQ multiplex PCR; TCRdb's copy has only in-frame clones and lacks some. The data hold roughly 260,000 clones, with over 75% observed a single time. Sequencing was performed on peripheral blood. These receptors were collected from a woman aged 45 to 65 with acute or convalescent COVID-19. Both conserved end residues are part of each CDR3. The order of the fields is D gene, V gene, clone size, J gene, CDR3 protein, CDR3 DNA. D genes are given only for firm matches. Expanded clones are given a class, and other clones once, few, many or no size at all.

>NA|TRBV19|NA|TRBJ2-5
CASTAGRQQETQYF
TGTGCCAGTACTGCAGGCAGACAACAAGAGACCCAGTACTTC
>TRBD2|TRBV6-5|NA|TRBJ2-7
CASSYSAGEAYEQYF
TGTGCCAGCAGTTACTCGGCGGGAGAGGCCTACGAGCAGTACTTC
>TRBD1|TRBV5-6|NA|TRBJ2-7
CASSLTGTGDEQYF
TGTGCCAGCAGCCTGACCGGGACAGGGGACGAGCAGTACTTC
>TRBD1|TRBV3-1/TRBV3-2|NA|TRBJ1-1
CASSLRGTGTEAFF
TGTGCCAGCAGCCTAAGGGGGACAGGTACTGAAGCTTTCTTT
>TRBD2|TRBV10-3|once|TRBJ2-1
CAISDSRGSSYNEQFF
TGTGCCATCAGTGATTCCCGCGGGAGTTCCTACAATGAGCAGTTCTTC
>NA|TRBV18|NA|TRBJ2-2
CASSPLAGDVGELFF
TGTGCCAGCTCACCCCTGGCTGGAGATGTCGGGGAGCTGTTTTTT
>TRBD2|TRBV5-1|NA|TRBJ2-1
CASSSRTSVYNEQFF
TGCGCCAGCAGTTCAAGGACTAGCGTCTACAATGAGCAGTTCTTC
>NA|TRBV12-5|NA|TRBJ1-4
CARARGEKLFF
TGTGCTAGAGCCAGGGGTGAAAAACTGTTTTTT
>NA|TRBV7-3|once|TRBJ2-3
CASSLIRASGTDTQYF
TGTGCCAGCAGCTTAATTCGGGCTAGCGGCACAGATACGCAGTATTTT
>TRBD1|TRBV28|NA|TRBJ2-7
CASSFTGAPYEQYF
TGTGCCAGCAGTTTTACAGGGGCGCCTTACGAGCAGTACTTC
>NA|TRBV29-1|NA|TRBJ2-7
CSVEGPLYEQYF
TGCAGCGTTGAGGGGCCTCTCTACGAGCAGTACTTC
>NA|TRBV4-2|NA|TRBJ1-4
CASSQVDGQGGEKLFF
TGTGCCAGCAGCCAAGTTGATGGTCAGGGTGGGGAAAAACTGTTTTTT
>NA|TRBV19|NA|TRBJ1-1
CASSSAGILSTEAFF
TGTGCCAGTAGTTCGGCAGGGATTTTGAGCACTGAAGCTTTCTTT
>NA|TRBV6-2/TRBV6-3|NA|TRBJ1-5
CASSYSFGQPQHF
TGTGCCAGCAGTTACTCTTTCGGGCAGCCCCAGCATTTT
>TRBD2|TRBV19|NA|TRBJ2-3
CASSRTRGSGTNTDTQYF
TGTGCCAGTAGCAGAACCAGGGGTAGCGGGACCAACACAGATACGCAGTATTTT
>TRBD1|TRBV4-3|NA|TRBJ1-5
CASSQDRGSYQPQHF
TGCGCCAGCAGCCAGGACAGGGGTAGTTATCAGCCCCAGCATTTT
>NA|TRBV5-7|NA|TRBJ1-1
CASSLYGGRPEAFF
TGTGCCAGCAGCTTGTACGGGGGGCGGCCTGAAGCTTTCTTT
>NA|TRBV9|NA|TRBJ2-1
CASSVIGGDEQFF
TGTGCCAGCAGCGTGATAGGAGGGGATGAGCAGTTCTTC
>TRBD2|TRBV5-6|NA|TRBJ2-7
CASSLLLPSGLWEQYF
TGTGCCAGCAGCTTGCTCCTCCCTAGCGGGCTCTGGGAGCAGTACTTC
>NA|TRBV28|NA|TRBJ1-1
CASTPRRGTEAFF
TGTGCCAGCACTCCCAGAAGGGGTACTGAAGCTTTCTTT
>TRBD2|TRBV9|NA|TRBJ2-1
CLLGGRSYNEQFF
TGTTTGTTGGGCGGGAGATCCTACAATGAGCAGTTCTTC
>TRBD2|TRBV27|NA|TRBJ2-5
CASSSLAGRETQYF
TGTGCCAGCAGTTCCTTAGCGGGAAGGGAGACCCAGTACTTC
>TRBD2|TRBV5-5|once|TRBJ2-1
CASSLAGLAGYNEQFF
TGTGCCAGCAGCTTGGCCGGGCTAGCGGGGTACAATGAGCAGTTCTTC
>TRBD1|TRBV24-1|NA|TRBJ1-2
CATSDSRGLQMGGYTF
TGTGCCACCAGTGATTCCAGGGGGCTTCAGATGGGAGGCTACACCTTC
>TRBD2|TRBV3-1/TRBV3-2|NA|TRBJ2-1
CASSQVGTSGYNEQFF
TGTGCCAGCAGCCAGGTAGGGACTAGCGGGTACAATGAGCAGTTCTTC
>NA|TRBV6-1|NA|TRBJ1-6
CASSEGLTVYNSPLHF
TGTGCCAGCAGTGAGGGATTGACAGTCTATAATTCACCCCTCCACTTT
>TRBD1|TRBV3-1/TRBV3-2|NA|TRBJ2-6
CASSLRRQGAASGANVLTF
TGTGCCAGCAGCCTACGGAGACAGGGGGCGGCCTCTGGGGCCAACGTCCTGACTTTC
>NA|TRBV11-2|NA|TRBJ2-3
CASSLAGTDTQYF
TGTGCCAGCAGCTTAGCCGGCACAGATACGCAGTATTTT
>TRBD1|TRBV13|once|TRBJ2-7
CASRTLRDRGEQYF
TGTGCCAGCAGAACTCTCCGGGACAGAGGCGAGCAGTACTTC
>NA|TRBV6-2/TRBV6-3|NA|TRBJ2-7
CASTPAGVRAYEQYF
TGTGCCAGCACCCCGGCAGGGGTACGAGCATACGAGCAGTACTTC
>TRBD2|TRBV9|NA|TRBJ2-7
CASSVGGRSYEQYF
TGTGCCAGCAGCGTAGGCGGGAGGTCTTACGAGCAGTACTTC
>TRBD2|TRBV5-1|NA|TRBJ2-1
CASSLGLGGVLYNEQFF
TGCGCCAGCAGCTTGGGGCTGGGAGGGGTACTCTACAATGAGCAGTTCTTC
>TRBD1|TRBV5-4|NA|TRBJ1-4
CASSFGGTGQEKLFF
TGTGCCAGCAGCTTTGGGGGGACAGGGCAGGAGAAACTGTTTTTT
>NA|TRBV5-1|NA|TRBJ2-7
CASCQLPNNEQYF
TGCGCCTCATGCCAATTACCGAACAACGAGCAGTACTTC
>NA|TRBV29-1|NA|TRBJ2-5
CSVESVGETQYF
TGCAGCGTTGAGAGCGTTGGGGAGACCCAGTACTTC
>TRBD2|TRBV7-3|NA|TRBJ2-3
CASSPGPTSGADTQYF
TGTGCCAGCAGCCCGGGGCCGACTAGCGGGGCTGATACGCAGTATTTT
>NA|TRBV27|NA|TRBJ2-2
CATPHSDTGELFF
TGTGCCACTCCCCATAGCGACACCGGGGAGCTGTTTTTT
>TRBD2|TRBV11-3|NA|TRBJ2-7
CASSSGTRYEQYF
TGTGCCAGCAGCTCCGGGACTAGATACGAGCAGTACTTC
>NA|TRBV24-1|NA|TRBJ1-1
CATSDLWQPGGAFF
TGTGCCACCAGTGATTTGTGGCAGCCCGGGGGAGCTTTCTTT
>TRBD1|TRBV5-1|NA|TRBJ1-4
CASSLQLGQGSEKLFF
TGCGCCAGCAGCCTACAACTGGGACAGGGAAGCGAAAAACTGTTTTTT
>NA|TRBV24-1|once|TRBJ2-5
CATSESGARETQYF
TGTGCCACCAGTGAATCCGGCGCGAGGGAGACCCAGTACTTC
>TRBD2|TRBV11-2|few|TRBJ2-3
CASSFLAGGHSTDTQYF
TGTGCCAGCAGCTTCTTAGCGGGAGGGCACTCCACAGATACGCAGTATTTT